Sequencing of this T cell receptor beta chain was carried out in a study of regulatory T cells in long-lasting Graves disease. Study-wide results and limits: Persistent patients had more shared public clonotypes (under 3,000) than new patients (about 900).

This clonotype came up many times. Its antigen is as yet unknown. J lost 2 bases, V lost 3 bases, and 1 base had no gene match. In germline, CDR1 is SQVTM, CDR2 ANQGSEA. The CDR3 is made up of 13 amino acids. Time point indicated: newly diagnosed GD, antithyroid drugs for less than 3 months. RNA from PBMCs was the source of the TCR library. As a group, patients came from one endocrinology department in Xi'an, China. iRepertoire HTBI primers and Arm-PCR of CDR3 regions built TCR beta libraries. Using its own MiXCR run on the multiplex PCR reads, TCRdb lists one record per CDR3 protein. The sample shows about 540,000 distinct CDR3 sequences, about 13% of them seen only once. This same sample was also part of a study on T cells in Graves' hyperthyroidism and ophthalmopathy. That paper adds: RT-PCR in the first round (using the HTBI primer set) targeted the TCR CDR3. In the analysis, a 13 V-J model separated ophthalmopathy from stable hyperthyroidism.

This clonotype was sampled from a young man with Graves disease. The V and J genes are TRBV29-1 and TRBJ2-7; 10 bases map to TRBD1. Sequenced material: peripheral blood mononuclear cells (PBMCs), taken at new diagnosis, from a patient treated with antithyroid drugs. CDR3 region: CSVEGTGAYEQYF. CDR3 in DNA: TGCAGCGTTGAGGGGACAGGGGCCTACGAGCAGTACTTC.